This T cell receptor (beta chain) was retrieved from a study of blood T cell repertoires in COVID-19. Study context: Acute and convalescent COVID-19 samples came from the United States, Italy and Spain. PBMCs, B-cell-depleted T cells, or T cells were the source of the cDNA or gDNA that made up the material.

Authors' analysis steps: Amplified reference gene primers provided the basis for estimating nucleated cell counts. The assay was immunoSEQ multiplex PCR, and TCRdb's table has in-frame clones only and misses some. V, J and clone size are taken as reported in that table, and D and trimming were inferred from the DNA itself. The sample records 300,000 to 400,000 clones, over 70% being singletons. Deletions cut 4 bases from V and 2 bases from J, with 12 bases between. Looked up from germline, CDR1 is LNHDA and CDR2 is SQIVND (reference sequence). There are 15 residues in the CDR3. Sequencing was performed on peripheral blood. The gene calls are TRBV19 and TRBJ1-5, with D possibly matching TRBD1 (5 bases). The TCR was taken from a man aged 25-40 years with active or convalescent COVID-19. The CDR3 here is CASSKGNRGNQPQHF. The CDR3, as DNA: TGTGCCAGTAGTAAGGGGAATCGGGGCAATCAGCCCCAGCATTTT.